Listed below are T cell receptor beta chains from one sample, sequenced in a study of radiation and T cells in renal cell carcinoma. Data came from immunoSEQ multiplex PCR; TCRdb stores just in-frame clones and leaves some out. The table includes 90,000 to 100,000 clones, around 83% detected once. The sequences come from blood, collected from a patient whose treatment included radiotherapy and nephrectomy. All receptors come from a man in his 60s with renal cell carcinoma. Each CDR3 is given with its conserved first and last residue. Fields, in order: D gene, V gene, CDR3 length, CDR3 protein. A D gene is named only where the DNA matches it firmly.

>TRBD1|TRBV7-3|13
CASSLDRAGKLFF
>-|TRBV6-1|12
CASSSDQGPLHF
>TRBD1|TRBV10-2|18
CASSEEWDRGSLNYGYTF
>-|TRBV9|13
CASSVGYPGELFF
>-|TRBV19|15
CASSIGIGSYNEQFF
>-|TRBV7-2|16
CASSLVGARNTGELFF
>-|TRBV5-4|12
CASSPGNTEAFF
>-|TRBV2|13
CASQMESNQPQHF
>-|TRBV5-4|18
CASSKTSSWVLGTDTQYF
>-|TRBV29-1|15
CSVEDVRVYYNEQFF
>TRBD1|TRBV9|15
CASSVDRANTGELFF
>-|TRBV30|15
CAWSALGTWDQPQHF
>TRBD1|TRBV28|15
CASSSTGAGANVLTF
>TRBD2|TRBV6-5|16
CASSYYREGREETQYF
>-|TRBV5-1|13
CASSLVSENEQFF
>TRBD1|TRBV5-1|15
CASSLSGTGIAEQYF
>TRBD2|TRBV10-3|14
CAIKGLASTDTQYF
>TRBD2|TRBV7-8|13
CASSRPGGYEQYF
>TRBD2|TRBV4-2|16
CASSRLAGGSTDTQYF
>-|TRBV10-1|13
CASSDKGPYGYTF
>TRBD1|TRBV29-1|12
CSVWDRGEEQYF
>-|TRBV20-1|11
CSARKVDTQYF
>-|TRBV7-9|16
CASSLARFGVGTEAFF
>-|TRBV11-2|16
CASSLVWLGGTGELFF
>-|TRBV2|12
CASKPGANVLTF
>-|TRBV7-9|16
CASSLDSSPTNEKLFF
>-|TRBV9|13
CASSVVPLGGYTF
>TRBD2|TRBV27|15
CASSLVAGGQETQYF
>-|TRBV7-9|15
CASSPRGSPGGTQYF
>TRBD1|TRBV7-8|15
CASRPVAGGYTEAFF
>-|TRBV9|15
CASSVDGSRNNEQFF
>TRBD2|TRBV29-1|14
CSVGTSGSPGELFF
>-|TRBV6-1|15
CASSEATGASYGYTF
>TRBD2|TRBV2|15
CASSVSAGADNEQFF
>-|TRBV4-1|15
CASSQVVQPQETQYF
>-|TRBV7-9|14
CASSFGQGNEKLFF
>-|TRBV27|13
CASKQGHSGELFF
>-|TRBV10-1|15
CASSEGSSGGETQYF
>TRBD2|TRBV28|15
CASSFGLAGGDEQFF
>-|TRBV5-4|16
CASSLDGGTVGQPQHF
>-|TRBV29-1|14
CSVEDPAGWGGYTF
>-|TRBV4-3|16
CASSQGHLYSNQPQHF
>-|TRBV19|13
CASSIQGSTEAFF
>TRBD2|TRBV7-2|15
CASSSSGRAYNEQFF
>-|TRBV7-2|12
CASSLDFGEQYF
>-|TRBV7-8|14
CASNPRSGNYEQYF
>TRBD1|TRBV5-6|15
CASSLVSAGGDTQYF
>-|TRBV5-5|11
CASSLLSVEYF
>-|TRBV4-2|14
CASSQTPANYEQYF
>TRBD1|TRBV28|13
CAGGTGINNEQFF
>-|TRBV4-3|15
CASSQGGGGHNEQFF
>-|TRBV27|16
CASSLRGTQGRNEQFF
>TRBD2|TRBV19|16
CASSLQGAGAVYEQYF